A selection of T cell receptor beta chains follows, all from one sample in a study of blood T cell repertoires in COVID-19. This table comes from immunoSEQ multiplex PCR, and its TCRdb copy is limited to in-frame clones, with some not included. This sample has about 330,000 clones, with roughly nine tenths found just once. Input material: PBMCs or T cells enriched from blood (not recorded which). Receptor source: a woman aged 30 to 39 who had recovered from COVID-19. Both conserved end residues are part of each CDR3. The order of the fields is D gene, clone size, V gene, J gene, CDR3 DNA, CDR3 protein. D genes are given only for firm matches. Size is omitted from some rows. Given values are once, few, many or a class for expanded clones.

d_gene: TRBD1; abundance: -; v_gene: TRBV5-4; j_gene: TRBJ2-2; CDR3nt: TGTGCCAGCAGCCCAACAGGGGATAACACCGGGGAGCTGTTTTTT; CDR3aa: CASSPTGDNTGELFF
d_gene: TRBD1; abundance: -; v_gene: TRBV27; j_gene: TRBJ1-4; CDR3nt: TGTGCCAGCAGTCGGACAGGGGGCCATGAAAAACTGTTTTTT; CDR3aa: CASSRTGGHEKLFF
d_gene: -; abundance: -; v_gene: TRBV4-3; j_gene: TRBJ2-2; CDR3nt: TGCGCCAGCAGCCAAGATATAGCCCCGAACACCGGGGAGCTGTTTTTT; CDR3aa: CASSQDIAPNTGELFF
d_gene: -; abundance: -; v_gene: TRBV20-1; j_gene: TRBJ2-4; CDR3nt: TGCAGTGCTAGTAGTGTGCAGGGGCCCCTACTCATTCAGTACTTC; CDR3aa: CSASSVQGPLLIQYF
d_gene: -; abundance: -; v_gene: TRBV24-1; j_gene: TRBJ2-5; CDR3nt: TGTGCCACCAGTGATCCAGGGCACCAAGAGACCCAGTACTTC; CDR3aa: CATSDPGHQETQYF
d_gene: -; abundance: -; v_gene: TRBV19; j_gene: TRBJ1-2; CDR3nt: TGTGCCAGTATTCCCACAGGCGAAGGGTATGGCTACACCTTC; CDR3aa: CASIPTGEGYGYTF
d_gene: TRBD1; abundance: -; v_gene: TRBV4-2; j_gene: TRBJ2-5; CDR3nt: TGTGCCAGCAGCCAAGATCGCGGCAGGGGGGAGACCCAGTACTTC; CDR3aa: CASSQDRGRGETQYF
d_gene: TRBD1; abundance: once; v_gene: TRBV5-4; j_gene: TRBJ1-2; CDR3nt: TGTGCCAGCAGCTCCGATCCACAGGGGCCCAGGGTTGGCTACACCTTC; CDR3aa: CASSSDPQGPRVGYTF
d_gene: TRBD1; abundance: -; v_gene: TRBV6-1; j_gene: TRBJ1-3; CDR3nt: TGTGCCAGCAGTGAAGCTACGGGGACAGTTGGAAACACCATATATTTT; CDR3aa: CASSEATGTVGNTIYF
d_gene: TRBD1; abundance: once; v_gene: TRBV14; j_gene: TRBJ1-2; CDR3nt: TGTGCCAGCAGCCGTACAGGGGGTAGCTATGGCTACACCTTC; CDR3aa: CASSRTGGSYGYTF
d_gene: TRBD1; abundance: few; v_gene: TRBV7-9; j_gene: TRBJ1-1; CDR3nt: TGTGCCAGCAGCCGGGACAGGGGCACTGAAGCTTTCTTT; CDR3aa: CASSRDRGTEAFF
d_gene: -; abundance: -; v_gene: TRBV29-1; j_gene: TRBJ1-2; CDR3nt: TGCAGCGTTGGACAGGACTATGGCTACACCTTC; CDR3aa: CSVGQDYGYTF
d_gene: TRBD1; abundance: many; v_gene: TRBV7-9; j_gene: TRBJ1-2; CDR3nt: TGTGCCAGCAGCTCAGGGGGCTATGGCTACACCTTC; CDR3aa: CASSSGGYGYTF
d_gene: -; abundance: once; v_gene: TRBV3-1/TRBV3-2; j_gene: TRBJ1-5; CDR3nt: TGTGCCAGCAGCAGAAAGCCAGTCAGCAGGAGGGTGAAGCAGCCCCAGCATTTT; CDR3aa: CASSRKPVSRRVKQPQHF
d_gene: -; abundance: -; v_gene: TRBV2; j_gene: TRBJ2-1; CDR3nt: TGTGCCAGCAGTTCAAGACTAGAGGGGTTCTTC; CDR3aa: CASSSRLEGFF
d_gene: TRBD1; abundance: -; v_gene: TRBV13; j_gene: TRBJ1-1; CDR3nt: TGTGCCAGCAGCTTAGTAATTAACAGGGGGGCTCAAGGGAACACTGAAGCTTTCTTT; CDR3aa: CASSLVINRGAQGNTEAFF
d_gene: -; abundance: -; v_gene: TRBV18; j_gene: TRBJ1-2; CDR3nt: TGTGCCAGCTCACCAGGGGCAGGGAACTATGGCTACACCTTC; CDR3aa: CASSPGAGNYGYTF
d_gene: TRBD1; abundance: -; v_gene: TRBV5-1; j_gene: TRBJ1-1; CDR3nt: TGCGCCAGCAGCCGGTCGGGACAGGGGGGCACTGAAGCTTTCTTT; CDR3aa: CASSRSGQGGTEAFF
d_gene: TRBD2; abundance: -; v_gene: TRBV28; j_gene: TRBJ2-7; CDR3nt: TGTGCCAGCAGTTTAGAGCGGGGGTTCTACGAGCAGTACTTC; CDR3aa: CASSLERGFYEQYF
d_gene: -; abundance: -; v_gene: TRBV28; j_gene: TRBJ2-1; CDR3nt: TGTGCCAGCAGTTTCTTGGGGAGCTCCTACAATGAGCAGTTCTTC; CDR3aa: CASSFLGSSYNEQFF
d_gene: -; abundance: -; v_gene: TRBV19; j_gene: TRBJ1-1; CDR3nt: TGTGCCTGCGGCAGGGTTCCTGAAGCTTTCTTT; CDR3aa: CACGRVPEAFF
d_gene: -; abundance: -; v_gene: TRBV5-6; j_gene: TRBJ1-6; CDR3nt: TGTGCCAGCAGCCCCGGGGGGCTCTATAATTCACCCCTCCACTTT; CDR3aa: CASSPGGLYNSPLHF
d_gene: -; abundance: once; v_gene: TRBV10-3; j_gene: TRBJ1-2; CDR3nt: TGTGCCATCAGTGAGCCGGACCTGACCACCGATTTACGGGGTTTTCTTGGCTACACCTTC; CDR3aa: CAISEPDLTTDLRGFLGYTF
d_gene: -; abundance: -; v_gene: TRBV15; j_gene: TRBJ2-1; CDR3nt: TGTGCCACCAGCAGAATGCCAGGGATCACCTACAATGAGCAGTTCTTC; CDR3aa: CATSRMPGITYNEQFF
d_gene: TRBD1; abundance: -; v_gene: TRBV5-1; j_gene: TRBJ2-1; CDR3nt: TGCGCCAGCAGCTCGGCACAGGGGAATGAGCAGTTCTTC; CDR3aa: CASSSAQGNEQFF
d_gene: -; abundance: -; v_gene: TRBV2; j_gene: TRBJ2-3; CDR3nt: TGTGCCAGCAGCAAAGGACAGCCTTACTACACAGATACGCAGTATTTT; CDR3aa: CASSKGQPYYTDTQYF
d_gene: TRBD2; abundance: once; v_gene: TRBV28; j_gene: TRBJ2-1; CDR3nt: TGTGCCAGCAGTTTAGAGATGGCGGGGGGGGTCTACAATGAGCAGTTCTTC; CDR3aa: CASSLEMAGGVYNEQFF
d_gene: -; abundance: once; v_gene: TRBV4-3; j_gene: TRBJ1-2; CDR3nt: TGCGCCAGCAGCCAAGGGAGGGGGGGTCCCTATGGCTACACCTTC; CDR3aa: CASSQGRGGPYGYTF
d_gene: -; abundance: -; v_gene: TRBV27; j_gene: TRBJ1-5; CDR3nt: TGTGCCAGCAGTCCCTTGAACAGGCGCAATCAGCCCCAGCATTTT; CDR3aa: CASSPLNRRNQPQHF
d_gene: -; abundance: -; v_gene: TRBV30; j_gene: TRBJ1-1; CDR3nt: TGTGCCTGGAACTCGGGGGTCTTGAACACTGAAGCTTTCTTT; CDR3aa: CAWNSGVLNTEAFF
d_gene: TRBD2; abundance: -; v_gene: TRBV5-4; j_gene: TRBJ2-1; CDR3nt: TGTGCCAGCAGCCGAAACCCTCAGACTAGCGGGACTCACAATGAGCAGTTCTTC; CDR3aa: CASSRNPQTSGTHNEQFF
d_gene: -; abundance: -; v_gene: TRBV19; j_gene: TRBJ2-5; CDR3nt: TGTGCCAGTAGTATATTTGAGGGACTCTTGAAGACCCAGTACTTC; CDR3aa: CASSIFEGLLKTQYF
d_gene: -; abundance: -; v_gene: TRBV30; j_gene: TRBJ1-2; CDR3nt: TGTGCCTGGAGTGGGCAGGGTAGCCAAGGGTATGGCTACACCTTC; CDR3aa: CAWSGQGSQGYGYTF
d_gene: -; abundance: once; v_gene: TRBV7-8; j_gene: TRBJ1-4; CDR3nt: TGTGCCAGCAGCTTAGAGGTGGCAGGAAGTAATGAAAAACTGTTTTTT; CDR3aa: CASSLEVAGSNEKLFF
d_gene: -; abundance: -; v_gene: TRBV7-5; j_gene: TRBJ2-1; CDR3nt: TGTGTCAGAAGCGTGCCCGGAAGCGGCCGTCGGTTCTTC; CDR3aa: CVRSVPGSGRRFF
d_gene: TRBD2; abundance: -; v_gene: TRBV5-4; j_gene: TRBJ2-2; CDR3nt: TGTGCCAGCAGCTTGGCCCGGCTAGCGGGGTTTAGCACCGGGGAGCTGTTTTTT; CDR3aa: CASSLARLAGFSTGELFF
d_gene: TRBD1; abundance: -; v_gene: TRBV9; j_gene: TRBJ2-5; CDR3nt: TGTGCCAGCAGCGTAGTGGGACAGGGAATAGGGGAGACCCAGTACTTC; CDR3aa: CASSVVGQGIGETQYF
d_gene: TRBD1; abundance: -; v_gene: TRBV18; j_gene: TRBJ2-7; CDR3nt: TGTGCCAGCTCCCGGGACAGCCCATCCTACGAGCAGTACTTC; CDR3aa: CASSRDSPSYEQYF
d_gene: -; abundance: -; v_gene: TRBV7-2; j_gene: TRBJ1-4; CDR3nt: TGTGCCAGCAGCTTAGGGACATCGAATGAAAAACTGTTTTTT; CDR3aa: CASSLGTSNEKLFF
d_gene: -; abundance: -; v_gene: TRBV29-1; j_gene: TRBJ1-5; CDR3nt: TGCAGCGCCATCGACGGTCTAGGGCCCCAGCATTTT; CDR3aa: CSAIDGLGPQHF
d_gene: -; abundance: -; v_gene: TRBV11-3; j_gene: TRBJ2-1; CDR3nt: TGTGCCAGCAGCCTTGAGAGCTCCTACAATGAGCAGTTCTTC; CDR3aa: CASSLESSYNEQFF
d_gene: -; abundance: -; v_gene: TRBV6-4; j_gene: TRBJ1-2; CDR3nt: TGTGCCAGCAGTCTGGAGCGGCTACGAAATTATGGCTACACCTTC; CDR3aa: CASSLERLRNYGYTF
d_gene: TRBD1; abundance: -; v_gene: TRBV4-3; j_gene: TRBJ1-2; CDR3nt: TGCGCCAGCAGCCACACCCGGGACAGGGCCCTACCTAACTATGGCTACACCTTC; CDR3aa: CASSHTRDRALPNYGYTF
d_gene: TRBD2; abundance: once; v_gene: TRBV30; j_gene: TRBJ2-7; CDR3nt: TGTGCCTGGAGTGGGGGTAGCGGGGGGTCCTACGCCTACTACGAGCAGTACTTC; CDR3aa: CAWSGGSGGSYAYYEQYF
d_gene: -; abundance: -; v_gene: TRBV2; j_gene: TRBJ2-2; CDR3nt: TGTGCCAGCAGTGACAGAACGAACACCGGGGAGCTGTTTTTT; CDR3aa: CASSDRTNTGELFF